This T cell receptor (beta chain) was captured in a study of radiotherapy plus CTLA-4 blockade in lung cancer (dated by TCRdb to 2017 to 2018). Notes on the research overall: Among enrolled patients, under 20% had an objective response and 30% to 35% reached disease control.

The study tested focal radiation therapy combined with CTLA-4 blockade (ipilimumab) in patients with chemo-refractory metastatic non-small-cell lung cancer. A single count supports this clone. The clone's antigen remains unknown. No base qualities exist here, and no much larger clone lies one base off it. General conclusions and limits of the study: The strongest predictors of response were reported to be early dynamic shifts in blood T cell clones along with a rise in serum interferon-beta following radiation. TCR clones derived from tumors expanded in peripheral blood after treatment with radiotherapy and ipilimumab.

The protocol used for the library was the immunoSEQ multiplex PCR assay. TCRdb provides this immuneACCESS table in a form limited to in-frame rearrangements. Some clones are lacking; in checked studies, under half of them reflect an unresolved V gene, and why the rest are absent is not known. A total of more than 100,000 clones appear in this sample, approximately 90% of them only once. The biggest ten clones account for approximately 7% of the sample. From the germline V gene, CDR1 is SQVTM and CDR2 is ANQGSEA. At the junction V is shortened by 7 bases and J by 5 bases, with 14 bases in between. Inclusive of the bounding cysteine and phenylalanine, the CDR3 is 12 residues long. Only the CDR3 DNA is retained, 36 bases long and in frame from the first base.

The specimen comprised peripheral blood, sampled from a patient treated with radiotherapy plus ipilimumab. The receptor was derived from a human donor with non-small cell lung cancer that progressed on radiotherapy plus ipilimumab. The chain is assembled from TRBV29-1 and TRBJ2-5; TRBD2 is perhaps the D gene, given 6 matching bases. The CDR3 region reads CSASKEGETQYF. The nucleotides are TGCAGCGCTTCGAAGGAGGGGGAGACCCAGTACTTC.